This TCR beta chain was captured by sequencing in a study of T-cell reconstitution after alpha-beta-depleted transplantation in children. General observations from the study: Surviving thymic progenitors and recipient T cells were the source of high TCRbeta diversity at day 60 in some patients.

The library targeted TCRbeta and was prepared with unique molecular identifiers. TCRdb reprocessed the PCR reads with MiXCR, giving one entry per CDR3 protein. This table has hundreds of thousands of distinct CDR3 sequences, over 10% appearing once. V dropped 1 base and J dropped 0 bases, with 6 bases sitting between them. This CDR3 spans 13 amino acids. Germline CDR1 reads SQVTM; CDR2 reads ANQGSEA. This clonotype has just a few counts. Its antigen is unidentified. The sequence was collected from a girl aged 2 to 9 with congenital amegakaryocytic thrombocytopenia, due to receive a stem cell transplant. The material was PBMCs, obtained before TCRalphabeta/CD19-depleted stem cell transplant. The chain couples TRBV29-1 to TRBJ1-1, with D perhaps TRBD1 (5 bases). In DNA form, the CDR3 reads TGCAGCGTTGAAGCCAGGGTGAACACTGAAGCTTTCTTT. Protein: CSVEARVNTEAFF.